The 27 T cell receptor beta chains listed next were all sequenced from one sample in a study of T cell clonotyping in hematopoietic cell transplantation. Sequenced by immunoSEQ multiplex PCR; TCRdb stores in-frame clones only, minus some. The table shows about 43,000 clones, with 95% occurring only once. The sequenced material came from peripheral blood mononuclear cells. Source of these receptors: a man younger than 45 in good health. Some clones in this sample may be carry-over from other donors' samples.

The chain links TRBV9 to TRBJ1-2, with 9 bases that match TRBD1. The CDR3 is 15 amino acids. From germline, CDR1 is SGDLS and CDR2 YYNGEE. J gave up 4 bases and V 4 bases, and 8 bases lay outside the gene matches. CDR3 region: CASSPGQGTVYGYTF. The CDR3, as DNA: TGTGCCAGCAGCCCTGGACAGGGGACGGTCTATGGCTACACCTTC.

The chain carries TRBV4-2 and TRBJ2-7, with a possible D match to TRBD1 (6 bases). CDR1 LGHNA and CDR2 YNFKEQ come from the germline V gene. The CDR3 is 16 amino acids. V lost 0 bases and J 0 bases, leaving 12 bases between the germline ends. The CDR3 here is CASSQDQTGSSYEQYF. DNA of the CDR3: TGTGCCAGCAGCCAAGATCAAACAGGGAGCTCCTACGAGCAGTACTTC.

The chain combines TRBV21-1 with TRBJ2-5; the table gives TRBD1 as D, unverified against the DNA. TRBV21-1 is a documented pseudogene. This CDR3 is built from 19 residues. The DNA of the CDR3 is TGTGCCAGCAGCAAAGTACCTAGCCTGAAGAGGACAGGCGAAGAGACCCAGTACTTC. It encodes CASSKVPSLKRTGEETQYF.

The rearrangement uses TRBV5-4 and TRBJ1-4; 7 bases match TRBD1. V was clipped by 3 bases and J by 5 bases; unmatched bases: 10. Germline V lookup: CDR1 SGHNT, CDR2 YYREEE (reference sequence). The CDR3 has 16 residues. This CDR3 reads CASSSNRQGRNEKLFF. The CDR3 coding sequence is TGTGCCAGCAGCTCAAATCGACAGGGAAGGAATGAAAAACTGTTTTTT.

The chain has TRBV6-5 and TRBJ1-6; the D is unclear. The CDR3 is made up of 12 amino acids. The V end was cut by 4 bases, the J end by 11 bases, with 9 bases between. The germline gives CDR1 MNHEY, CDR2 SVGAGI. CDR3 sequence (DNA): TGTGCCAGCAGTTGGGGTGGGGCACCCCTCCACTTT. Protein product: CASSWGGAPLHF.

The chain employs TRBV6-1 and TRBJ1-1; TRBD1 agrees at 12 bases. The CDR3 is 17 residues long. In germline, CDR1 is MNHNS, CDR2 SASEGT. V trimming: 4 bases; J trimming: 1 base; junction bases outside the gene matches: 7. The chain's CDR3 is CASSVPGQGATNTEAFF. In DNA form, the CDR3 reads TGTGCCAGCAGTGTTCCGGGACAGGGGGCGACGAACACTGAAGCTTTCTTT.

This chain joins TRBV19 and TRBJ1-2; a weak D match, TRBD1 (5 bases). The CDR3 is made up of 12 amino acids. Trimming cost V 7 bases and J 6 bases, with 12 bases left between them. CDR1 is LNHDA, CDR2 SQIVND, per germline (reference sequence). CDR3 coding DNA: TGTGCCAGTATTGCAGGGTTTGATGGCTACACCTTC. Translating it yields CASIAGFDGYTF.

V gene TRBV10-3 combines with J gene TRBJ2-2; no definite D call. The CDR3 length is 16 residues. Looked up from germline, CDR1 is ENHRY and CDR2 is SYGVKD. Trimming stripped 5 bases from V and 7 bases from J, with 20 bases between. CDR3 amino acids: CAISSSDPAISGELFF. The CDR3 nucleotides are TGTGCCATCAGTTCCTCAGACCCGGCGATAAGCGGGGAGCTGTTTTTT.

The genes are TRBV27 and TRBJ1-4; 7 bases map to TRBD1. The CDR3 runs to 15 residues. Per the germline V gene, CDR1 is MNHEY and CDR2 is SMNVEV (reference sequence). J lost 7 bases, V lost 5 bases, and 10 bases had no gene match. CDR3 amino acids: CASSPYTGAGEKLFF. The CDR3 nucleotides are TGTGCCAGCAGTCCCTACACAGGGGCGGGTGAAAAACTGTTTTTT. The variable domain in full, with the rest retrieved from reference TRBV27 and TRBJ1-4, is EAQVTQNPRYLITVTGKKLTVTCSQNMNHEYMSWYRQDPGLGLRQIYYSMNVEVTDKGDVPEGYKVSRKEKRNFPLILESPSPNQTSLYFCASSPYTGAGEKLFFGSGTQLSVL.

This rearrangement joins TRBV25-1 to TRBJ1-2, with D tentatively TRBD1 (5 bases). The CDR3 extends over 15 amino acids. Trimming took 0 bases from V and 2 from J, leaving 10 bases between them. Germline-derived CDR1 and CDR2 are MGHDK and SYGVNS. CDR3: CASSEYGRVNYGYTF. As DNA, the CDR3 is TGTGCCAGCAGTGAATATGGCAGGGTAAACTATGGCTACACCTTC.

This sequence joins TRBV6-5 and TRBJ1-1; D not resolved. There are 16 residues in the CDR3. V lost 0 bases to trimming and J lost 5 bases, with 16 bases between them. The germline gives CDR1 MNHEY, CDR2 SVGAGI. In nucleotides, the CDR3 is TGTGCCAGCAGTTACTCCCTGTCGGTCAGTGGGACTGAAGCTTTCTTT. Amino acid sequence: CASSYSLSVSGTEAFF.

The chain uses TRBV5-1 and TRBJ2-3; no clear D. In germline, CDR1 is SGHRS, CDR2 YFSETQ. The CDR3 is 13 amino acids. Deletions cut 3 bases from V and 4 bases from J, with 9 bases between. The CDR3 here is CASSSDVADTQYF. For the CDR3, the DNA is TGCGCCAGCAGCTCGGACGTCGCAGATACGCAGTATTTT.

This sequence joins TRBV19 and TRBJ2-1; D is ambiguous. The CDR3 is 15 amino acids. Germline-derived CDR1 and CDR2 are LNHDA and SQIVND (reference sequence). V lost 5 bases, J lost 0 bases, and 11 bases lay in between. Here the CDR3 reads CASSRPLSSYNEQFF. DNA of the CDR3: TGTGCCAGTAGTCGACCCCTTAGCTCCTACAATGAGCAGTTCTTC.

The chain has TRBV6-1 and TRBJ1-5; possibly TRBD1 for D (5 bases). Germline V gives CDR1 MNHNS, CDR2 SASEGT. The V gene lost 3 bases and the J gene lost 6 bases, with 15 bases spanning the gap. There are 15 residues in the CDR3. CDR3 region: CASSEGGGIGQPQHF. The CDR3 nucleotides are TGTGCCAGCAGTGAGGGTGGGGGGATCGGTCAGCCCCAGCATTTT.

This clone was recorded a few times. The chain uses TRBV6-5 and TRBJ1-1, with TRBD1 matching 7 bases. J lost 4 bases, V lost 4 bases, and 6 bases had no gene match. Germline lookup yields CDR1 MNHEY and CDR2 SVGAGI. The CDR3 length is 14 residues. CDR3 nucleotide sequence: TGTGCCAGCAGTTCCTCGACAGGGAGCACTGAAGCTTTCTTT. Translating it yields CASSSSTGSTEAFF.

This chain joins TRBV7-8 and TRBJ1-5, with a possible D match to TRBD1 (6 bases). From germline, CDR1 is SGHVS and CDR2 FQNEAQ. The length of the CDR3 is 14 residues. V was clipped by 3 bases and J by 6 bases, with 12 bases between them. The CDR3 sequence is CASSLTGVVQPQHF. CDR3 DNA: TGTGCCAGCAGCTTGACAGGTGTGGTTCAGCCCCAGCATTTT.

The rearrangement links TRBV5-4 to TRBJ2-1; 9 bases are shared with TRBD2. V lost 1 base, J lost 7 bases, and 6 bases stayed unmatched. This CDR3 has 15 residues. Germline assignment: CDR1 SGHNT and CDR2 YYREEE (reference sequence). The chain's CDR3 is CASSLPERGVNEQFF. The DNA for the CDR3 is TGTGCCAGCAGCTTGCCCGAGCGGGGGGTGAATGAGCAGTTCTTC. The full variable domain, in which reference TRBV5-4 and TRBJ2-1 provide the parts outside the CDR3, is ETGVTQSPTHLIKTRGQQVTLRCSSQSGHNTVSWYQQALGQGPQFIFQYYREEENGRGNFPPRFSGLQFPNYSSELNVNALELDDSALYLCASSLPERGVNEQFFGPGTRLTVL.

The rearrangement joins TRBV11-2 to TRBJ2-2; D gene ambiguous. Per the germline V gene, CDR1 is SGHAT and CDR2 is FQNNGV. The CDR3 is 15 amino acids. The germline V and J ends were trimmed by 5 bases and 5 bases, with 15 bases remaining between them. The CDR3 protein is CASSPPMDLTGELFF. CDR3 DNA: TGTGCCAGCAGCCCGCCGATGGATCTAACCGGGGAGCTGTTTTTT.

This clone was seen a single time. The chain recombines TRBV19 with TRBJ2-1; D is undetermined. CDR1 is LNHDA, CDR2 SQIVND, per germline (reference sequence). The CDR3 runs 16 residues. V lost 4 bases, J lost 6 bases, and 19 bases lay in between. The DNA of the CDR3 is TGTGCCAGTAGTAGCCCGATCCCCATAGTACCCAATGAGCAGTTCTTC. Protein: CASSSPIPIVPNEQFF.

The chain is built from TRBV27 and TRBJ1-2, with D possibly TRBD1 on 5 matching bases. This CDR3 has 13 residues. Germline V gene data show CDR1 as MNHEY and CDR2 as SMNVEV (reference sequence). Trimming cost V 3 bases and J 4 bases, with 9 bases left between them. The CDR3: CASSFGAAYGYTF. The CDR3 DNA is TGTGCCAGCAGTTTCGGGGCAGCCTATGGCTACACCTTC.

The CDR3 bases are TGTGCCAGTAGTACCGGGACAGGGATTGGAAACACCATATATTTT. It encodes CASSTGTGIGNTIYF. This chain links TRBV19 with TRBJ1-3; 9 nucleotides agree with TRBD1. Germline CDR1 LNHDA, CDR2 SQIVND (reference sequence). The CDR3 has 15 amino acids. The trim removed 4 bases at V and 3 bases at J, leaving 4 bases unmatched.

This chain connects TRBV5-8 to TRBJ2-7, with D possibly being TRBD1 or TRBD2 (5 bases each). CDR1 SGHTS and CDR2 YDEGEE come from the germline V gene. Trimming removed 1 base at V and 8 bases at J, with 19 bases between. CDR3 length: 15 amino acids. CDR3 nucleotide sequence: TGTGCCAGCAGCTTGAACCGGGGTAAGGGGTTCAAGCAGTACTTC. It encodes CASSLNRGKGFKQYF.

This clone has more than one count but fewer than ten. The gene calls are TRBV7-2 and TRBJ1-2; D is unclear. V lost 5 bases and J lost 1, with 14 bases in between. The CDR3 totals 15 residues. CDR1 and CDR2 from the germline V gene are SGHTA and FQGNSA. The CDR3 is CASSLSLPGNYGYTF. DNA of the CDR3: TGTGCCAGCAGCCTTAGCCTCCCGGGTAACTATGGCTACACCTTC.

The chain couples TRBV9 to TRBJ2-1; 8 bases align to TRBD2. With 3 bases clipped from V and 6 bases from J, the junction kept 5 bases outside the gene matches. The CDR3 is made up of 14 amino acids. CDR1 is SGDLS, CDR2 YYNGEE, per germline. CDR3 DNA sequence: TGTGCCAGCAGCGCCTCGGGACTAGTCAATGAGCAGTTCTTC. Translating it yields CASSASGLVNEQFF.

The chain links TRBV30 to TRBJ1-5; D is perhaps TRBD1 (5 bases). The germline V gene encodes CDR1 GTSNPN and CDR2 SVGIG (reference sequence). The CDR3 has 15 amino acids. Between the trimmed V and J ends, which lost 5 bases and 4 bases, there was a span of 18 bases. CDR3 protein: CAWDADRTLNQPQHF. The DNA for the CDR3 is TGTGCCTGGGACGCTGACAGAACCTTAAATCAGCCCCAGCATTTT.

The CDR3 nucleotides read TGCAGCGTTTCCATGGGGACAGGGGGTGAAAAACTGTTTTTT. This translates into CSVSMGTGGEKLFF. V gene TRBV29-1 combines with J gene TRBJ1-4; 11 nucleotides agree with TRBD1. The CDR3 contains 14 residues. With 5 bases clipped from V and 7 bases from J, the junction kept 6 bases outside the gene matches. Germline V gene data show CDR1 as SQVTM and CDR2 as ANQGSEA.

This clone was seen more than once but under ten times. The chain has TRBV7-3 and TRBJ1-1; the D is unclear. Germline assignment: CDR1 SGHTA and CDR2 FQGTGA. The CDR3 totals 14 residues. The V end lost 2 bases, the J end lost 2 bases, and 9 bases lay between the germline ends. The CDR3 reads CASSLAAANTEAFF. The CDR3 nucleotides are TGTGCCAGCAGCTTAGCGGCAGCTAACACTGAAGCTTTCTTT.